The sequence of this T cell receptor beta chain was determined in a study of T cells in localized non-small cell lung cancer. The V gene's germline CDR1 is SGHAT and CDR2 FQNNGV. The length of the CDR3 is 14 residues. V lost 1 base and J lost 6; bases outside the gene matches: 6. Sequenced by immunoSEQ multiplex PCR; TCRdb stores in-frame clones only, minus some. The sample yields tens of thousands of clones, roughly four fifths seen once. Material: peripheral blood, obtained before any cancer treatment. This sequence joins TRBV11-2 and TRBJ2-7, with TRBD1 matching 7 bases. This clonotype was sampled from a female donor at least 60 years old with stage I lung adenocarcinoma. The CDR3 sequence is CASSLGGTGAEQYF. In DNA form, the CDR3 reads TGTGCCAGCAGCTTAGGCGGTACAGGGGCCGAGCAGTACTTC. The full variable domain, completed using reference TRBV11-2 and TRBJ2-7, is EAGVAQSPRYKIIEKRQSVAFWCNPISGHATLYWYQQILGQGPKLLIQFQNNGVVDDSQLPKDRFSAERLKGVDSTLKIQPAKLEDSAVYLCASSLGGTGAEQYFGPGTRLTVT.